A selection of T cell receptor beta chains follows, all from one sample in a study of CD8+ T cells in alopecia areata. Sequencing used immunoSEQ multiplex PCR; TCRdb keeps in-frame clones, though not all of them. Here the sample spans some 5,400 clones, roughly two thirds being singletons. The sample here was skin, taken at week 24, from a patient treated with tofacitinib. These receptors came from a human donor with alopecia areata. CDR3s include the opening cysteine and the closing phenylalanine or tryptophan. D genes are given only for firm matches. The size entry is marked missing in some rows and otherwise reads once, few, many or a size class.

DNA | CDR3 | D | J | V | size
TGTGCCAGCAGCTTAATTAGGGGTCAGCCTTTCTTT | CASSLIRGQPFF | - | TRBJ1-1 | TRBV7-9 | -
TGTGCCAGCTCTCCTTACTTCGGGCTAGGGACAGGGGGAAACACTGAAGCTTTCTTT | CASSPYFGLGTGGNTEAFF | TRBD1 | TRBJ1-1 | TRBV18 | -
TGCAGCTCTCCAAAGGGGACGAACACTGAAGCTTTCTTT | CSSPKGTNTEAFF | - | TRBJ1-1 | TRBV29-1 | -
TGCGCCAGCAGCCAAGATCTAGCTACTGGGTATGAGCAGTTCTTC | CASSQDLATGYEQFF | - | TRBJ2-1 | TRBV4-1 | -
TGTGCCTGGACCAAAACCGCGGGGCACAAAAACATTCAGTACTTC | CAWTKTAGHKNIQYF | - | TRBJ2-4 | TRBV30 | once
TGTGCCAGCCGAGGACAGGGCGGATGGAACACTGAAGCTTTCTTT | CASRGQGGWNTEAFF | TRBD1 | TRBJ1-1 | TRBV2 | -
TGTGCCAGCAGCCCGACAGGAGGCCTTAGCACAGATACGCAGTATTTT | CASSPTGGLSTDTQYF | - | TRBJ2-3 | TRBV14 | few
TGTGCCAGCAGCTTAGGACTAGGTTGGGGGACAGGAACGAACACTGAAGCTTTCTTT | CASSLGLGWGTGTNTEAFF | TRBD1 | TRBJ1-1 | TRBV7-9 | once
TGTGCCACCAGCAGCGGGGACTACAATGAGCAGTTCTTC | CATSSGDYNEQFF | TRBD2 | TRBJ2-1 | TRBV19 | -
TGTGCCAGCAGTTACTATGGGGGGAACACTGAAGCTTTCTTT | CASSYYGGNTEAFF | - | TRBJ1-1 | TRBV6-6 | -
TGTGCCAGCAGTAGGCGGGACCGACGATTCGGGGAGCTGTTTTTT | CASSRRDRRFGELFF | - | TRBJ2-2 | TRBV6-6 | -
TGCAGCGTTGAAGAGAAAACTAACAATGAGCAGTTCTTC | CSVEEKTNNEQFF | - | TRBJ2-1 | TRBV29-1 | -
TGTGCCAGCCGCCCAGGGAATTCGAACACCGGGGAGCTGTTTTTT | CASRPGNSNTGELFF | - | TRBJ2-2 | TRBV7-9 | once
TGCGCCAGCAGCTCCCGGGACCCTACAGGGGGGTTTAGATCCAACACTGAAGCTTTCTTT | CASSSRDPTGGFRSNTEAFF | TRBD1 | TRBJ1-1 | TRBV5-1 | -
TGTGCCAGCAGCTTTGTCAGCCAGAACACTGAAGCTTTCTTT | CASSFVSQNTEAFF | - | TRBJ1-1 | TRBV11-1 | -
TGTGCCAGCAGCGACAGGGCCTCTGGAAACACCATATATTTT | CASSDRASGNTIYF | TRBD1 | TRBJ1-3 | TRBV6-5 | once
TGTGCCAGCAGCCTGGACAGGATCTATGGCTACACCTTC | CASSLDRIYGYTF | TRBD1 | TRBJ1-2 | TRBV7-9 | -
TGTGCCAGCGGCTCAGCGGGGAACACCGGGGAGCTGTTTTTT | CASGSAGNTGELFF | - | TRBJ2-2 | TRBV9 | -
TGTGCCAGCAGGCTCGCGGCAGAACCCCACTACGAGCAGTACTTC | CASRLAAEPHYEQYF | - | TRBJ2-7 | TRBV6-1 | -
TGTGCCAGCAGCCCGACGGGGTTCGAGCAGTACTTC | CASSPTGFEQYF | - | TRBJ2-7 | TRBV6-1 | -
TGTGCCAGCAGCTTTCCACTAGCGGGGGGGCGGGATACGCAGTATTTT | CASSFPLAGGRDTQYF | TRBD2 | TRBJ2-3 | TRBV7-8 | few
TGTGCCAGTGAAGCGGGGACCACCTACAATGAGCAGTTCTTC | CASEAGTTYNEQFF | TRBD2 | TRBJ2-1 | TRBV6-5 | -
TGTGCCAGCAGCTTAGACGTAGTTACCTCCTACGAGCAGTACTTC | CASSLDVVTSYEQYF | - | TRBJ2-7 | TRBV11-2 | large
TGTGCCAGCAGCCAAGTGTTGGCAGGGACCCGATACGAGCAGTACTTC | CASSQVLAGTRYEQYF | - | TRBJ2-7 | TRBV14 | -
TGCAGCGTGCGGGGACAGGTGTTGTACGAGCAGTACTTC | CSVRGQVLYEQYF | TRBD1 | TRBJ2-7 | TRBV29-1 | -
TGTGCCAGCAGCCCTGGGACAGGCCGTAACTATGGCTACACCTTC | CASSPGTGRNYGYTF | TRBD1 | TRBJ1-2 | TRBV5-8 | -
TGCGCCAGCAGCCTCGGGGACAACAATGAAAAACTGTTTTTT | CASSLGDNNEKLFF | - | TRBJ1-4 | TRBV5-1 | -
TGTGCCAGTAGTAGAAGGGGACAAACGGTTGATCAGCCCCAGCATTTT | CASSRRGQTVDQPQHF | - | TRBJ1-5 | TRBV19 | -